What follows are 15 T cell receptor beta chains derived from one specimen sequenced in a study of CD8 T cells in ankylosing spondylitis. Study-level points and caveats: About 8 highly homologous variants made up a TCR beta motif, and this motif appeared characteristic of ankylosing spondylitis blood.

No antigen is known for these receptors. Each CDR3 protein gets one entry after TCRdb re-called the 5' RACE reads with MiXCR. Among hundreds of thousands of distinct CDR3 sequences listed, about 12% were seen once. Sequencing was done on a sample of blood, either unsorted or a sorted T cell fraction (not recorded which). The receptors stem from a male donor with ankylosing spondylitis.

The chain joins TRBV7-9 to TRBJ1-2, with D hard to call. This CDR3 comprises 13 residues. Deletions cut 2 bases from V and 1 base from J, with 5 bases between. CDR1 and CDR2 from the germline V gene are SEHNR and FQNEAQ (reference sequence). The CDR3 region is CASSLPYNYGYTF. The CDR3 nucleotides are TGTGCCAGCAGCTTACCCTATAACTATGGCTACACCTTC.

The chain combines TRBV7-9 with TRBJ2-1; perhaps TRBD2 as D (6 bases). CDR3 length: 15 residues. V lost 4 bases, J lost 0 bases, and 10 bases lay in between. Per the germline V gene, CDR1 is SEHNR and CDR2 is FQNEAQ (reference sequence). The CDR3 region has the DNA TGTGCCAGCAGCTGGGGAGGAAGCTCCTACAATGAGCAGTTCTTC. This translates into CASSWGGSSYNEQFF.

The chain is built from TRBV6-1 and TRBJ2-2, with 12 bases aligning to TRBD1. Germline V gene data show CDR1 as MNHNS and CDR2 as SASEGT. J gave up 3 bases and V 7 bases, and 6 bases lay outside the gene matches. The CDR3 has 16 residues. CDR3 protein: CASTPGTGGYTGELFF. In DNA, the CDR3 is TGTGCCAGCACTCCGGGGACAGGGGGCTACACCGGGGAGCTGTTTTTT.

The chain couples TRBV7-9 to TRBJ2-7; 8 bases are a match to TRBD1. Germline V CDR1 and CDR2: SEHNR, FQNEAQ (reference sequence). The trim removed 5 bases at V and 6 bases at J, leaving 9 bases unmatched. The CDR3 runs to 14 residues. The DNA of the CDR3 is TGTGCCAGCAGCCAAGGACAGGGAAAGCTCGAGCAGTACTTC. Its translation is CASSQGQGKLEQYF.

V usage is TRBV18 and J usage is TRBJ2-5, with 7 nucleotides matching TRBD2. J gave up 4 bases and V 1 base, and 3 bases lay outside the gene matches. The CDR3 extends over 14 amino acids. Germline CDR1 is KGHSH and CDR2 is LQKENI. This CDR3 is CASSPRAGRETQYF. The CDR3 nucleotides read TGTGCCAGCTCACCACGAGCGGGACGAGAGACCCAGTACTTC.

This clonotype has a handful of counts. The chain joins TRBV6-2 or TRBV6-3 to TRBJ1-5; D gene uncertain. Trimming took 1 base from V and 0 from J, leaving 7 bases between them. CDR1 MNHEY and CDR2 SVGEGT come from the germline V gene. The CDR3 has 15 amino acids. The CDR3 sequence: CASSYFGYSNQPQHF. Written as DNA, the CDR3 is TGTGCCAGCAGTTACTTCGGGTATAGCAATCAGCCCCAGCATTTT.

This clonotype was counted a few times. The chain combines TRBV7-2 with TRBJ2-7; D unresolved. Germline CDR1 is SGHTA and CDR2 is FQGNSA. The CDR3 length is 11 residues. The V end was cut by 5 bases, the J end by 7 bases, with 9 bases between. CDR3 amino acids: CASSVRGEQYF. The CDR3 DNA reads as TGTGCCAGCAGCGTCCGTGGGGAGCAGTACTTC.

This clonotype was detected a few times. V usage is TRBV10-3 and J usage is TRBJ1-5, with TRBD1 matching 9 bases. CDR3 size: 15 residues. Germline values: CDR1 ENHRY, CDR2 SYGVKD. V shed 10 bases and J 1 base; nucleotides not matched to a gene: 8. The CDR3 sequence: CASQDRGKSNQPQHF. The CDR3 nucleotides read TGTGCCAGCCAGGACAGGGGAAAAAGCAATCAGCCCCAGCATTTT.

The V gene is TRBV6-4, the J gene TRBJ2-5, with 10 bases aligning to TRBD2. V trimming: 7 bases; J trimming: 5 bases; junction bases outside the gene matches: 4. CDR3 length equals 13 residues. Germline V gives CDR1 MRHNA, CDR2 SNTAGT. CDR3 sequence: CASKRGGLETQYF. CDR3 sequence (DNA): TGTGCCAGCAAGCGGGGGGGGCTGGAGACCCAGTACTTC.

The chain couples TRBV5-4 to TRBJ1-2; D is unclear. The CDR3 extends over 13 amino acids. Per the germline V gene, CDR1 is SGHNT and CDR2 is YYREEE (reference sequence). Trimming stripped 2 bases from V and 7 bases from J, with 12 bases between. DNA for the CDR3: TGTGCCAGCAGCTTTCCCAACTCCGGTGGCTACACCTTC. Protein sequence: CASSFPNSGGYTF.

V gene TRBV20-1 combines with J gene TRBJ1-2; D call uncertain. This CDR3 has 14 amino acids. The germline gives CDR1 DFQATT, CDR2 SNEGSKA (reference sequence). Trimming cost V 2 bases and J 6 bases, with 16 bases left between them. The CDR3 here is CSARRRTLVDGYTF. The DNA for the CDR3 is TGCAGTGCTAGACGGAGGACCTTAGTTGATGGCTACACCTTC.

CDR3 loop: CASSVGPGLSYEQYF. The CDR3 coding sequence is TGTGCCAGCAGCGTAGGACCAGGGCTCAGCTACGAGCAGTACTTC. The rearrangement uses TRBV9 and TRBJ2-7; D is perhaps TRBD1 (5 bases). V lost 0 bases to trimming and J lost 3 bases, with 13 bases between them. Germline loops: CDR1 SGDLS, CDR2 YYNGEE. This CDR3 spans 15 amino acids.

A few counts support this clonotype. V and J are TRBV29-1 and TRBJ1-2; possibly TRBD1 for D (5 bases). The CDR3 loop spans 14 amino acids. V lost 7 bases and J lost 9, with 24 bases in between. Per the germline V gene, CDR1 is SQVTM and CDR2 is ANQGSEA. CDR3 in DNA: TGCAGCGCTGGAGTCCCAGGGAGTGATATCAGCTACACCTTC. It yields the protein CSAGVPGSDISYTF. The full variable domain, its missing parts supplied by reference TRBV29-1 and TRBJ1-2, is SAVISQKPSRDICQRGTSLTIQCQVDSQVTMMFWYRQQPGQSLTLIATANQGSEATYESGFVIDKFPISRPNLTFSTLTVSNMSPEDSSIYLCSAGVPGSDISYTFGSGTRLTVV.

The rearrangement joins TRBV29-1 to TRBJ2-3, with D maybe TRBD1 (6 bases). The CDR3 covers 15 residues. The germline V gene encodes CDR1 SQVTM and CDR2 ANQGSEA. Trimming cost V 5 bases and J 0 bases, with 15 bases left between them. CDR3 amino acids: CSVTGTPSSTDTQYF. The CDR3 DNA follows: TGCAGCGTTACCGGGACACCCTCTAGCACAGATACGCAGTATTTT.

The chain is built from TRBV28 and TRBJ2-3; tentatively, D is TRBD1 (5 bases). Trimming shortened V by 8 bases and J by 10 bases, and 19 bases separated the two germline ends. Germline CDR1 reads MDHEN; CDR2 reads SYDVKM. This CDR3 is built from 13 residues. CDR3: CASAQSGRAPQYF. The CDR3, as DNA: TGTGCCAGCGCTCAATCTGGCAGGGCCCCGCAGTATTTT.